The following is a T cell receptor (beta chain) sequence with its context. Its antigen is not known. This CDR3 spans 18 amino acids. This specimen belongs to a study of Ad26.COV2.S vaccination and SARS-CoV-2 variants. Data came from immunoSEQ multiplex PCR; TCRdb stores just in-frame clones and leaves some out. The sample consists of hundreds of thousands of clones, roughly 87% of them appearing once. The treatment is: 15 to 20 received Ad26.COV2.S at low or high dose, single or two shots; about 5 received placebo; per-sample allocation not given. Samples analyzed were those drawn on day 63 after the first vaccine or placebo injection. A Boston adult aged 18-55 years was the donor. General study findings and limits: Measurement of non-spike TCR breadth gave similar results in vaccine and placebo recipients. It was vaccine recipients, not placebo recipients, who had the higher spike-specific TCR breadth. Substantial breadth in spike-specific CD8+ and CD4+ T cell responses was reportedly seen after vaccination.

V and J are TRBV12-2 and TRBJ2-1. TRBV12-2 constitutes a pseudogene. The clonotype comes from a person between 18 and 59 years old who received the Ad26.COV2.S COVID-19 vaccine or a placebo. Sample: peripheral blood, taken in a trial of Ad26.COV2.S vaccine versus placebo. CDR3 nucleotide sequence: TGTGCAAGTCCCGACAGAAGTGGGCTAGCACCCGACACCAATGAGCAGTTCTTC. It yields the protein CASPDRSGLAPDTNEQFF.